A single T cell receptor beta chain is shown here with its context. The method was immunoSEQ multiplex PCR; TCRdb's version includes in-frame clones alone and lacks a portion of them. Of 13,000 to 15,000 clones listed, about 55% were seen once; the top ten hold roughly 16%. The data belong to a study of sequential checkpoint blockade in melanoma. Treatment indicated: randomized to nivolumab then ipilimumab (arm A) or the reverse (arm B). With 1 base removed from V and 7 bases from J, the gap between germline ends came to 8 bases. Per the germline V gene, CDR1 is SGHRS and CDR2 is YFSETQ. The CDR3 length is 12 residues.

The origin of this receptor is a human donor with melanoma. This sample comprised CD8+ T cells sorted from blood (inferred from file names), obtained from a patient given nivolumab and ipilimumab in sequence. J is TRBJ1-1 and V is TRBV5-1; D may be TRBD1 (6 bases). CDR3 coding DNA: TGCGCCAGCAGCTTGACAGGGTTTGAAGCTTTCTTT. The encoded protein is CASSLTGFEAFF.